These 29 T cell receptor beta chains originate from one sample sequenced in a study of blood T cells in healthy people across ages. Combining a sample-barcoded 5' primer with a J-beta primer mix, a second PCR ran for roughly 7 to 11 cycles. MiXCR, applied by TCRdb to the 5' RACE reads, yields one record per CDR3 protein. The sample records approximately 1,000,000 distinct CDR3 sequences, 45% being singletons. Sequenced sample: blood. All receptors come from a woman in her fifties or sixties in good health.

The chain employs TRBV28 and TRBJ2-2; no firm D call. This CDR3 comprises 15 residues. Germline V gene lookup returns CDR1 MDHEN and CDR2 SYDVKM. V lost 5 bases to trimming and J lost 6 bases, with 16 bases between them. CDR3 residues: CASSPPSRVAGELFF. For the CDR3, the DNA is TGTGCCAGCAGTCCCCCATCAAGGGTCGCCGGGGAGCTGTTTTTT.

The chain has TRBV27 and TRBJ1-5, with D tentatively TRBD1 (6 bases). V lost 6 bases and J lost 15, with 18 bases in between. The CDR3 spans 12 residues. Germline V gives CDR1 MNHEY, CDR2 SMNVEV (reference sequence). The CDR3 is CASRQGINSWHF. The DNA of the CDR3 is TGTGCCAGCAGGCAGGGGATTAATTCGTGGCATTTT.

The chain carries TRBV9 and TRBJ2-3; D gene uncertain. V was clipped by 0 bases and J by 6 bases, with 11 bases between them. The CDR3 runs to 14 residues. Germline CDR1 reads SGDLS; CDR2 reads YYNGEE. The CDR3 here is CASSVEVGRDTQYF. The CDR3 bases are TGTGCCAGCAGCGTAGAGGTTGGTCGGGATACGCAGTATTTT.

This clonotype was detected many times. V is TRBV7-9 and J is TRBJ2-7; D is unresolved. The CDR3 runs to 14 residues. The germline gives CDR1 SEHNR, CDR2 FQNEAQ (reference sequence). Between the trimmed V and J ends, which lost 2 bases and 4 bases, there was a span of 12 bases. CDR3 sequence: CASSLSSVGYEQYF. CDR3 nucleotide sequence: TGTGCCAGCAGCTTAAGTTCAGTTGGGTACGAGCAGTACTTC.

The rearrangement uses TRBV28 and TRBJ2-1, with 11 bases fitting TRBD2. The CDR3 is 17 amino acids. Unmatched junction bases numbered 15, after V lost 6 bases and J lost 8 bases. CDR1 and CDR2 from the germline V gene are MDHEN and SYDVKM. Here the CDR3 DNA reads TGTGCCAGCAGCTTGGGGCCCACTAGCGGGAGTTTCTATGAGCAGTTCTTC. Its translation: CASSLGPTSGSFYEQFF.

This clonotype was detected a few times. The genes are TRBV2 and TRBJ1-4; D is unresolved. Trimming stripped 4 bases from V and 8 bases from J, with 11 bases between. Looked up from germline, CDR1 is SNHLY and CDR2 is FYNNEI. The CDR3 totals 13 residues. This CDR3 is CASSVGQREKLFF. CDR3 nucleotide sequence: TGTGCCAGCAGTGTCGGGCAGCGCGAAAAACTGTTTTTT.

The CDR3 DNA is TGTGCCAGCAGCTTAAGCGGGACACAGTACGAGCAGTACTTC. Amino acid sequence: CASSLSGTQYEQYF. This chain joins TRBV7-2 and TRBJ2-7; TRBD2 might be the D (7 bases). This CDR3 comprises 14 residues. The V end lost 2 bases, the J end lost 4 bases, and 12 bases lay between the germline ends. Per the germline V gene, CDR1 is SGHTA and CDR2 is FQGNSA.

This clonotype was seen more than once but under ten times. V and J are TRBV5-1 and TRBJ2-7, with D possibly TRBD1 on 5 matching bases. Per the germline V gene, CDR1 is SGHRS and CDR2 is YFSETQ. V was cut by 4 bases and J by 12 bases, with 17 bases left in between. This CDR3 region has 12 residues. The CDR3 sequence is CASSTAGPDPYF. Here the CDR3 DNA reads TGCGCCAGCAGCACTGCAGGGCCCGATCCGTACTTC.

The rearrangement links TRBV7-2 to TRBJ1-1; D gene uncertain. Trimming took 1 base from V and 5 from J, leaving 11 bases between them. Germline CDR1 and CDR2: SGHTA and FQGNSA. CDR3 length: 14 residues. Here the CDR3 reads CASSLELGKTEAFF. In nucleotides, the CDR3 is TGTGCCAGCAGCTTAGAGCTGGGAAAAACTGAAGCTTTCTTT.

This chain uses TRBV20-1 with TRBJ2-4; no definite D call. The end of the DNA fits TRBJ2-7 better, so the J call may be wrong. Germline CDR1 DFQATT, CDR2 SNEGSKA (reference sequence). The CDR3 runs to 14 residues. The CDR3 nucleotides read TGCAGTGCTAGAGATCCTGTCAGGTCCTACGAGCAGTACTTC. This sequence encodes CSARDPVRSYEQYF.

The table lists this clonotype with a few counts. The V call is TRBV15, the J call TRBJ2-5, with TRBD2 matching 12 bases. The J call may not be correct, given that the DNA end is closer to TRBJ2-4. The CDR3 runs 19 residues. The germline V gene encodes CDR1 LNHNV and CDR2 YYDKDF (reference sequence). The CDR3 DNA follows: TGTGCCACCAGCAGAGATCCGACTAGCGGGGGTGGAACCAAAAACATTCAGTACTTC. Residues: CATSRDPTSGGGTKNIQYF.

The gene calls are TRBV3-1 and TRBJ2-7; 9 bases are a match to TRBD1. The DNA end is a closer match to TRBJ2-5, so the J assignment may be wrong. The CDR3 contains 19 residues. The germline V gene encodes CDR1 LGHDT and CDR2 YNNKEL (reference sequence). CDR3 DNA: TGTGCCAGCAGCCAAGATTTCAGGACAGGGGCCCGCGCGGGGGAGACCCAGTACTTC. Translating it yields CASSQDFRTGARAGETQYF.

This clonotype was detected once. The V gene is TRBV20-1, the J gene TRBJ2-7, with 7 bases lining up with TRBD2. This CDR3 spans 13 amino acids. V was pared by 6 bases and J by 6 bases, with 11 bases of the junction left unmatched. Germline CDR1 is DFQATT and CDR2 is SNEGSKA (reference sequence). The CDR3 bases are TGCAGTGCCAGACTAGCCCGGTTTGCCGAGCAGTACTTC. Translation gives CSARLARFAEQYF.

This clonotype has just one count. The chain links TRBV6-5 to TRBJ2-7; D not resolved. This CDR3 spans 13 amino acids. The V gene lost 3 bases and the J gene lost 4 bases, with 10 bases spanning the gap. Looked up from germline, CDR1 is MNHEY and CDR2 is SVGAGI. CDR3 sequence (DNA): TGTGCCAGCAGTTATTTCAAGCAGTACGAGCAGTACTTC. The encoded protein is CASSYFKQYEQYF.

V is TRBV6-5 and J is TRBJ1-1; D not resolved. The CDR3 extends over 13 amino acids. With 2 bases removed from V and 5 bases from J, the gap between germline ends came to 9 bases. The germline CDR1 and CDR2 sequences are MNHEY and SVGAGI. CDR3 in amino acids: CASSYGWRTEAFF. In nucleotides, the CDR3 is TGTGCCAGCAGTTACGGGTGGAGGACTGAAGCTTTCTTT.

J is TRBJ2-5 and V is TRBV20-1, with a possible D match to TRBD2 (6 bases). Germline CDR1 DFQATT, CDR2 SNEGSKA (reference sequence). Trimming left V 0 bases short and J 5 bases short, with 13 bases between. There are 14 residues in the CDR3. CDR3 coding DNA: TGCAGTGCTAGAGATTTAGGAGGGTTGGAGACCCAGTACTTC. Translating gives CSARDLGGLETQYF.

J is TRBJ2-3 and V is TRBV2; D not resolved. The CDR3 consists of 16 residues. Deletions cut 4 bases from V and 1 base from J, with 15 bases between. Germline lookup yields CDR1 SNHLY and CDR2 FYNNEI. CDR3: CASSGFSASGTDTQYF. CDR3 sequence (DNA): TGTGCCAGCAGTGGATTCAGCGCCTCTGGCACAGATACGCAGTATTTT. Full variable domain (rest looked up from reference TRBV2 and TRBJ2-3): EPEVTQTPSHQVTQMGQEVILRCVPISNHLYFYWYRQILGQKVEFLVSFYNNEISEKSEIFDDQFSVERPDGSNFTLKIRSTKLEDSAMYFCASSGFSASGTDTQYFGPGTRLTVL.

This clonotype has just a few counts. This rearrangement joins TRBV5-1 to TRBJ1-1, with TRBD1 as a possible D gene (5 bases). There are 12 residues in the CDR3. With 5 bases removed from V and 3 bases from J, the gap between germline ends came to 8 bases. From germline, CDR1 is SGHRS and CDR2 YFSETQ. The CDR3 DNA sequence: TGCGCCAGCAGAGACAGATACACTGAAGCTTTCTTT. It yields the protein CASRDRYTEAFF.

The chain joins TRBV24-1 to TRBJ2-5, with a weak D call TRBD2 (5 bases). V lost 3 bases and J lost 2, with 12 bases in between. The CDR3 runs 15 residues. CDR1 and CDR2 from the germline V gene are KGHDR and SFDVKD. CDR3 sequence: CATSDAGVGQETQYF. In DNA, the CDR3 is TGTGCCACCAGTGATGCCGGGGTAGGGCAAGAGACCCAGTACTTC.

The chain is built from TRBV11-3 and TRBJ1-2; 8 bases fit TRBD1. CDR1 is SGHNT, CDR2 YENEEA, per germline. V gave up 5 bases and J gave up 3 bases; unmatched junction bases: 11. The CDR3 runs 16 residues. In DNA form, the CDR3 reads TGTGCCAGCAGCGCCCGACAGGGGTTAGAATACTATGGCTACACCTTC. Translated, it gives CASSARQGLEYYGYTF. The whole variable domain, remainder taken from reference TRBV11-3 and TRBJ1-2, is EAGVVQSPRYKIIEKKQPVAFWCNPISGHNTLYWYLQNLGQGPELLIRYENEEAVDDSQLPKDRFSAERLKGVDSTLKIQPAELGDSAVYLCASSARQGLEYYGYTFGSGTRLTVV.

V gene TRBV29-1 combines with J gene TRBJ2-7; 7 bases line up with TRBD1. The germline V gene encodes CDR1 SQVTM and CDR2 ANQGSEA. The ends lost 6 bases at V and 3 bases at J; junction bases unmatched: 5. This CDR3 region has 12 residues. As DNA, the CDR3 is TGCAGCGTCACGGGACAGAACTACGAGCAGTACTTC. Translated, it gives CSVTGQNYEQYF.

The rearrangement uses TRBV3-1 and TRBJ2-1; D is uncertain. Per germline, CDR1 LGHDT and CDR2 YNNKEL (reference sequence). The CDR3 has 13 amino acids. Trimming shortened V by 5 bases and J by 6 bases, and 11 bases separated the two germline ends. CDR3 in DNA: TGTGCCAGCAGCAACTCCCCCCGCAATGAGCAGTTCTTC. Residues: CASSNSPRNEQFF.

This clonotype was observed a few times. The V and J genes are TRBV11-2 and TRBJ2-5, with 8 bases that match TRBD2. V dropped 2 bases and J dropped 0; count of bases not matched to a gene: 11. Germline V CDR1 and CDR2: SGHAT, FQNNGV. The CDR3 has 18 residues. For the CDR3, the DNA is TGTGCCAGCAGCTTAAGGGTTATCGCGGGAGGCAACCAAGAGACCCAGTACTTC. It specifies CASSLRVIAGGNQETQYF.

V usage is TRBV9 and J usage is TRBJ2-1, with a weak D call TRBD2 (6 bases). Germline V gene data show CDR1 as SGDLS and CDR2 as YYNGEE. The CDR3 covers 19 residues. V was pared by 0 bases and J by 0 bases, with 19 bases between. CDR3 in DNA: TGTGCCAGCAGCGTAGTCCCTAGCGAGTATAAGAGCTCCTACAATGAGCAGTTCTTC. Its translation: CASSVVPSEYKSSYNEQFF. The full variable domain, completed using reference TRBV9 and TRBJ2-1, is DSGVTQTPKHLITATGQRVTLRCSPRSGDLSVYWYQQSLDQGLQFLIQYYNGEERAKGNILERFSAQQFPDLHSELNLSSLELGDSALYFCASSVVPSEYKSSYNEQFFGPGTRLTVL.

This clonotype was observed many times. V gene TRBV7-9 combines with J gene TRBJ2-1; TRBD2 matches at 12 bases. Germline values: CDR1 SEHNR, CDR2 FQNEAQ (reference sequence). This CDR3 spans 16 amino acids. V lost 6 bases, J lost 0 bases, and 3 bases stayed unmatched. CDR3 in DNA: TGTGCCAGCAGACCGACTAGCGGGAGCTCCTACAATGAGCAGTTCTTC. Translated, it gives CASRPTSGSSYNEQFF.

This clonotype has a single count. The CDR3: CASSTTSGTGYIEQYF. CDR3 in DNA: TGTGCCAGCAGCACCACTAGCGGGACAGGTTATATCGAGCAGTACTTC. The gene calls are TRBV28 and TRBJ2-5; TRBD2 aligns across 10 bases. TRBJ2-7 matches the DNA end more closely, so the J call is doubtful. The CDR3 has 16 residues. CDR1 is MDHEN and CDR2 is SYDVKM in the germline V gene.

This clonotype was found a few times. The chain carries TRBV6-5 and TRBJ2-4; TRBD1 is a possible D gene (6 bases). The CDR3 totals 15 residues. Trimming cost V 5 bases and J 2 bases, with 13 bases left between them. The germline V gene encodes CDR1 MNHEY and CDR2 SVGAGI. CDR3 amino acids: CASSTNRDSKNIQYF. The CDR3, as DNA: TGTGCCAGCAGTACCAACAGGGATTCCAAAAACATTCAGTACTTC.

This clonotype showed up just a few times. The genes are TRBV11-2 and TRBJ2-5; D remains ambiguous. Deletions cut 6 bases from V and 5 bases from J, with 16 bases between. This CDR3 is built from 14 residues. Germline-derived CDR1 and CDR2 are SGHAT and FQNNGV. The CDR3 sequence is CASSESDPSETQYF. The CDR3 region has the DNA TGTGCCAGCAGTGAGTCCGATCCCTCGGAGACCCAGTACTTC.

The rearrangement links TRBV3-1 to TRBJ2-5; TRBD2 is a possible D gene (6 bases). Looked up from germline, CDR1 is LGHDT and CDR2 is YNNKEL (reference sequence). Trimming stripped 0 bases from V and 2 bases from J, with 13 bases between. This CDR3 is 16 amino acids long. The CDR3 region is CASSQDLGEAQETQYF. Written as DNA, the CDR3 is TGTGCCAGCAGCCAAGATCTGGGGGAGGCACAAGAGACCCAGTACTTC.